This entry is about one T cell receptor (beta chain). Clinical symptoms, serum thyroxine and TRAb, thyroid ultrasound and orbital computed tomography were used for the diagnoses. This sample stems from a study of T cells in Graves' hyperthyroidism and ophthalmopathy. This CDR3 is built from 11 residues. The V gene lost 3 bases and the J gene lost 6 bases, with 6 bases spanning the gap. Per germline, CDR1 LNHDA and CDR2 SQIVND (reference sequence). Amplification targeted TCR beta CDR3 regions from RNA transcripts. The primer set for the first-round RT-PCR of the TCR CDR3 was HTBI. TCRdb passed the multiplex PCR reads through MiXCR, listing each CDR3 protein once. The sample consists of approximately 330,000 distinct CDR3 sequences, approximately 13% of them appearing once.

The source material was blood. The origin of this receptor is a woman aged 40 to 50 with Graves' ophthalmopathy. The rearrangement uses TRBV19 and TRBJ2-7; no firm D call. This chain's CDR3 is CASSMGIEQYF. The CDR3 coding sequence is TGTGCCAGTAGTATGGGGATCGAGCAGTACTTC.